The T cell receptor (beta chain) described here comes from a study of PD-L1 blockade in urothelial cancer. Study as a whole: Starting in the mid-2010s, patients were given atezolizumab (1,200 mg intravenously every 3 weeks). At 6 weeks and at 3 weeks (second dose) after treatment start, blood was analyzed.

The table came from immunoSEQ multiplex PCR; TCRdb's copy has only in-frame clones and leaves some out. The sample contains about 86,000 clones, about 84% of which appear only once. Noted time point: pretreatment peripheral blood. Sampling of each patient yielded between 1 and 8 specimens, collected pretreatment and on-treatment. The sequence was collected from a man aged 55 to 70 with urothelial cancer. Sequenced material: PBMCs, taken around atezolizumab (anti-PD-L1) treatment.

The CDR3 is CAWSKPGLAGGSSYNEQFF. The CDR3 DNA sequence: TGTGCCTGGAGTAAGCCGGGACTAGCGGGAGGTAGCTCCTACAATGAGCAGTTCTTC. This sequence joins TRBV30 and TRBJ2-1; 15 nucleotides line up with TRBD2. This CDR3 comprises 19 residues. The junction had 8 bases not matched to a gene; V was cut back by 2 bases and J by 0 bases. From germline, CDR1 is GTSNPN and CDR2 SVGIG (reference sequence).